These 22 T cell receptor beta chains share one sample of origin, sequenced in a study of blood T cell repertoires in COVID-19. The repertoire was sequenced with immunoSEQ multiplex PCR; TCRdb's copy has only in-frame clones and lacks some. The sample has roughly 100,000 clones; around 85% are singletons. Sample: peripheral blood. These receptors came from an older woman with active or convalescent COVID-19.

This clone was recorded once. The chain is built from TRBV5-4 and TRBJ2-5; D remains ambiguous. The CDR3 totals 14 residues. The V end was cut by 3 bases, the J end by 10 bases, with 19 bases between. Germline-derived CDR1 and CDR2 are SGHNT and YYREEE (reference sequence). In nucleotides, the CDR3 is TGTGCCAGCAGCTCACTCCGGTCAGGCCGTGACCAGTACTTC. Residues: CASSSLRSGRDQYF. Looking up the rest from reference TRBV5-4 and TRBJ2-5 gives the full variable domain: ETGVTQSPTHLIKTRGQQVTLRCSSQSGHNTVSWYQQALGQGPQFIFQYYREEENGRGNFPPRFSGLQFPNYSSELNVNALELDDSALYLCASSSLRSGRDQYFGPGTRLLVL.

In DNA, the CDR3 is TGCGCCAGCAGCGATACAGGGGACTCGGGTTGGGAAAAACTGTTTTTT. Translation: CASSDTGDSGWEKLFF. This chain uses TRBV5-1 with TRBJ1-4; TRBD1 matches at 7 bases. Germline values: CDR1 SGHRS, CDR2 YFSETQ. This CDR3 has 16 amino acids. Trimming removed 4 bases from V and 8 bases from J; junction bases left unmatched: 14.

The chain recombines TRBV28 with TRBJ1-2; D is undetermined. There are 16 residues in the CDR3. Germline assignment: CDR1 MDHEN and CDR2 SYDVKM. V was cut by 7 bases and J by 0 bases, with 18 bases left in between. The CDR3 region has the DNA TGTGCCAGCACCTTCACGGGAAATAGAGCTAACTATGGCTACACCTTC. Translation gives CASTFTGNRANYGYTF.

The rearrangement uses TRBV20-1 and TRBJ1-3, with 8 bases identical to TRBD1. The germline V gene has CDR1 DFQATT and CDR2 SNEGSKA (reference sequence). The CDR3 spans 16 residues. Trimming removed 3 bases from V and 0 bases from J; junction bases left unmatched: 7. DNA of the CDR3: TGCAGTGCTAGTTGGGGGACAGGAATCTCTGGAAACACCATATATTTT. Protein product: CSASWGTGISGNTIYF.

CDR3 nucleotides: TGTGCCAGCAGCCCTGCTGGGAGCCTAAGCAATCAGCCCCAGCATTTT. This sequence encodes CASSPAGSLSNQPQHF. The V call is TRBV7-9, the J call TRBJ1-5; no firm D call. This CDR3 is built from 16 residues. CDR1 and CDR2 from the germline V gene are SEHNR and FQNEAQ (reference sequence). The V end lost 5 bases, the J end lost 1 base, and 15 bases lay between the germline ends.

The chain couples TRBV6-5 to TRBJ2-2; a possible D gene is TRBD1 (6 bases). V lost 6 bases, J lost 6 bases, and 14 bases lay in between. The CDR3 has 14 amino acids. Germline values: CDR1 MNHEY, CDR2 SVGAGI. The CDR3 DNA sequence: TGTGCCAGCAGGCCACCCACAGGGTCCGGGGAGCTGTTTTTT. It translates to CASRPPTGSGELFF.

The chain carries TRBV28 and TRBJ1-5; TRBD1 aligns across 11 bases. V lost 6 bases, J lost 4 bases, and 8 bases stayed unmatched. CDR3 size: 16 residues. Germline loops: CDR1 MDHEN, CDR2 SYDVKM. The CDR3 reads CASSVTGTGGNQPQHF. For the CDR3, the DNA is TGTGCCAGCAGCGTCACCGGGACAGGGGGGAATCAGCCCCAGCATTTT.

The chain combines TRBV4-2 with TRBJ2-3, with 9 bases identical to TRBD2. CDR1 is LGHNA and CDR2 is YNFKEQ in the germline V gene. This CDR3 comprises 16 residues. The V gene end was trimmed by 4 bases and the J gene end by 4 bases; junction bases not matched to a gene: 9. The CDR3 DNA sequence: TGTGCCAGCAGCCGCCTGGCGGGGGGGCGCCCAGATACGCAGTATTTT. Protein product: CASSRLAGGRPDTQYF.

The genes are TRBV2 and TRBJ1-5, with D possibly matching TRBD1 (6 bases). V was shortened by 10 bases and J by 6 bases, with 16 bases between the two germline ends. The CDR3 sequence is 13 residues long. The V gene's germline CDR1 is SNHLY and CDR2 FYNNEI. This chain's CDR3 is CATSQGYIQPQHF. Written as DNA, the CDR3 is TGTGCCACCAGCCAGGGGTATATTCAGCCCCAGCATTTT.

The CDR3 protein is CASRPDRDYGNQPQHF. CDR3 bases: TGTGCCAGCAGGCCCGACAGGGATTATGGCAATCAGCCCCAGCATTTT. The chain uses TRBV28 and TRBJ1-5; 7 bases are a match to TRBD1. The germline gives CDR1 MDHEN, CDR2 SYDVKM. CDR3 length equals 16 residues. Trimming at V came to 6 bases and at J to 2 bases, leaving 10 bases not matched to a gene.

V is TRBV6-2 or TRBV6-3 and J is TRBJ1-4; 8 bases agree with TRBD1. The CDR3 covers 15 residues. The V gene's germline CDR1 is MNHEY and CDR2 SVGEGT. The J segment lost 5 bases and the V segment lost 7 bases, leaving 9 bases of the junction unmatched. This CDR3 reads CASNPRQGKNEKLFF. CDR3 in DNA: TGTGCCAGCAACCCAAGACAGGGGAAGAATGAAAAACTGTTTTTT.

The chain is built from TRBV11-2 and TRBJ1-3; D unclear. The CDR3 contains 16 residues. The V gene lost 5 bases and the J gene lost 0 bases, with 14 bases spanning the gap. Germline CDR1 and CDR2: SGHAT and FQNNGV. CDR3 region: CASSPLAGISGNTIYF. The CDR3 nucleotides are TGTGCCAGCAGCCCCCTAGCTGGGATCTCTGGAAACACCATATATTTT.

This rearrangement joins TRBV28 to TRBJ2-7, with 7 bases aligning to TRBD1. V lost 3 bases and J lost 3; bases outside the gene matches: 5. Germline assignment: CDR1 MDHEN and CDR2 SYDVKM. CDR3 size: 14 residues. Here the CDR3 reads CASSFQGGHYEQYF. The CDR3 DNA reads as TGTGCCAGCAGTTTTCAAGGGGGCCACTACGAGCAGTACTTC.

This chain connects TRBV27 to TRBJ2-7, with TRBD1 matching over 7 bases. Germline lookup yields CDR1 MNHEY and CDR2 SMNVEV (reference sequence). The CDR3 has 14 amino acids. Unmatched junction bases numbered 6, after V lost 7 bases and J lost 0 bases. For the CDR3, the DNA is TGTGCCAGCACAATCGACAGGGACTCCTACGAGCAGTACTTC. Amino acids: CASTIDRDSYEQYF.

This clone has just a few counts. The chain is built from TRBV7-2 and TRBJ2-2, with D uncertain. The germline gives CDR1 SGHTA, CDR2 FQGNSA. The CDR3 sequence is 14 residues long. V lost 2 bases and J lost 5, with 9 bases in between. The CDR3 bases are TGTGCCAGCAGCTTAATGTTGCGAACCGGGGAGCTGTTTTTT. It codes for CASSLMLRTGELFF.

The rearrangement joins TRBV7-2 to TRBJ2-5; tentatively, D is TRBD2 (5 bases). The germline CDR1 and CDR2 sequences are SGHTA and FQGNSA. The germline V and J ends were trimmed by 5 bases and 4 bases, with 11 bases remaining between them. CDR3 length: 13 amino acids. CDR3 bases: TGTGCCAGCAGCCAAAGGAGCGGAGAGACCCAGTACTTC. Amino acid sequence: CASSQRSGETQYF.

The chain employs TRBV7-2 and TRBJ2-7; 10 nucleotides agree with TRBD2. Germline V CDR1 and CDR2: SGHTA, FQGNSA. This CDR3 has 15 residues. The trim removed 3 bases at V and 4 bases at J, leaving 6 bases unmatched. DNA of the CDR3: TGTGCCAGCAGCTTGCTCAGCGGGGGGGAGTACGAGCAGTACTTC. Protein sequence: CASSLLSGGEYEQYF.

J is TRBJ2-4 and V is TRBV4-2, with 8 nucleotides matching TRBD2. Germline V CDR1 and CDR2: LGHNA, YNFKEQ. The CDR3 is 15 amino acids. J lost 5 bases, V lost 3 bases, and 6 bases had no gene match. The CDR3 bases are TGTGCCAGCAGCCAGGATAGCGGGGTCCAAAACATTCAGTACTTC. Its protein product is CASSQDSGVQNIQYF.

The CDR3 DNA reads as TGTGCCAGCAACCCTGCGGACAGGAATCAGCCCCAGCATTTT. This sequence encodes CASNPADRNQPQHF. This chain links TRBV28 with TRBJ1-5; 7 bases align to TRBD1. Germline assignment: CDR1 MDHEN and CDR2 SYDVKM. The CDR3 is 14 residues long. The trim removed 7 bases at V and 4 bases at J, leaving 7 bases unmatched.

This clone was counted only a few times. The chain combines TRBV24-1 with TRBJ2-7; 8 positions match TRBD1. The CDR3 loop spans 13 amino acids. The trim removed 4 bases at V and 6 bases at J, leaving 4 bases unmatched. Germline V lookup: CDR1 KGHDR, CDR2 SFDVKD. The DNA of the CDR3 is TGTGCCACCAGTGAGAGGACAGGGTCCGAGCAGTACTTC. This encodes CATSERTGSEQYF.

The chain couples TRBV9 to TRBJ2-3; D remains unclear. Trimming shortened V by 4 bases and J by 4 bases, and 16 bases separated the two germline ends. This CDR3 has 15 amino acids. Germline CDR1 is SGDLS and CDR2 is YYNGEE. The CDR3 DNA reads TGTGCCAGCAGCTCCGTGGCAGATTTTGCAGATACGCAGTATTTT. Encoded protein: CASSSVADFADTQYF.

The CDR3 nucleotides are TGTGCCAGCAGCTCCCTGGGACAGCTCTCCTACGAGCAGTACTTC. Translated, it gives CASSSLGQLSYEQYF. The V and J genes are TRBV11-1 and TRBJ2-7, with 7 bases matching TRBD1. The junction had 6 bases not matched to a gene; V was cut back by 4 bases and J by 0 bases. The CDR3 contains 15 residues. In germline, CDR1 is SGHAT, CDR2 FQDESV (reference sequence).